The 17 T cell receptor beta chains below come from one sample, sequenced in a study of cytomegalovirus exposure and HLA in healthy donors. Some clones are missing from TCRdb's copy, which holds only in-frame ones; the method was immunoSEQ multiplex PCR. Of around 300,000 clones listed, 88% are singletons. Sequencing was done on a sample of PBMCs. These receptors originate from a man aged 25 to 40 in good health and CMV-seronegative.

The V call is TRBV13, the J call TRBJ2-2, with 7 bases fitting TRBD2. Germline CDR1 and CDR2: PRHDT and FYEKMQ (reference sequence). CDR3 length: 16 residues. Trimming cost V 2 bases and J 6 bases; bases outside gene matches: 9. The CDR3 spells CASSLSGTPDPGELFF. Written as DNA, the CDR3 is TGTGCCAGCAGCTTAAGCGGGACGCCCGATCCCGGGGAGCTGTTTTTT.

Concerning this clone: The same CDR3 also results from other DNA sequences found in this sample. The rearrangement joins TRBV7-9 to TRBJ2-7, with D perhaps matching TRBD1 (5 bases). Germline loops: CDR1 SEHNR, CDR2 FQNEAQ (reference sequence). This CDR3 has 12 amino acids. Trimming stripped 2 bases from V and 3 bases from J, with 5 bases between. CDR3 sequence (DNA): TGTGCCAGCAGCTTACAGGGCTACGAGCAGTACTTC. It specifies CASSLQGYEQYF.

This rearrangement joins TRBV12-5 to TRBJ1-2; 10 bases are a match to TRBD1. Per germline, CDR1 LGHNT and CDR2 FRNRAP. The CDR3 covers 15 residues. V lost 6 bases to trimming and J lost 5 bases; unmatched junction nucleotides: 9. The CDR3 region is CASGMTGGARYGYTF. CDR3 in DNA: TGTGCTAGTGGGATGACAGGGGGCGCTCGGTATGGCTACACCTTC. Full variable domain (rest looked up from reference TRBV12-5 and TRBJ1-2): DARVTQTPRHKVTEMGQEVTMRCQPILGHNTVFWYRQTMMQGLELLAYFRNRAPLDDSGMPKDRFSAEMPDATLATLKIQPSEPRDSAVYFCASGMTGGARYGYTFGSGTRLTVV.

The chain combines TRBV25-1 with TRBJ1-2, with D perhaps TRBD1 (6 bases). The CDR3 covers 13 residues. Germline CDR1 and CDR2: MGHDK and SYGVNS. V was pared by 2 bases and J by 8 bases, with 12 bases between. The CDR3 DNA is TGTGCCAGCAGTGAACAGACAGGCTCCGGCTACACCTTC. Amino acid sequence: CASSEQTGSGYTF.

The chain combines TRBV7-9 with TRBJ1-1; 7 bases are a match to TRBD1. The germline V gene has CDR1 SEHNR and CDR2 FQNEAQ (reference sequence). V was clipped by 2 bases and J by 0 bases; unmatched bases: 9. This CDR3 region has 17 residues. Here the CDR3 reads CASSLTVSDRLNTEAFF. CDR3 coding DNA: TGTGCCAGCAGCTTAACGGTATCGGACAGGTTGAACACTGAAGCTTTCTTT. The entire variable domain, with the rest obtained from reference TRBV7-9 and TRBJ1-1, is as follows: DTGVSQNPRHKITKRGQNVTFRCDPISEHNRLYWYRQTLGQGPEFLTYFQNEAQLEKSRLLSDRFSAERPKGSFSTLEIQRTEQGDSAMYLCASSLTVSDRLNTEAFFGQGTRLTVV.

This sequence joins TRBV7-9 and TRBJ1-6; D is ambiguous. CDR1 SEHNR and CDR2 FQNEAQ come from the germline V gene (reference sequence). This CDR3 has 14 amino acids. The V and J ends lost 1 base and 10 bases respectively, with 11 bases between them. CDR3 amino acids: CASSLVVPGSPLHF. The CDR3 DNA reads TGTGCCAGCAGCTTAGTGGTCCCGGGGTCACCCCTCCACTTT.

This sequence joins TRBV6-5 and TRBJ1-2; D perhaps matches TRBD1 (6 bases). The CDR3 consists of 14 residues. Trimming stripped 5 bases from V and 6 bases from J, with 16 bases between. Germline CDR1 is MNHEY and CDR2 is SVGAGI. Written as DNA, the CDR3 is TGTGCCAGCAGTCCCCGAGGGGGGGGCGATGGCTACACCTTC. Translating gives CASSPRGGGDGYTF.

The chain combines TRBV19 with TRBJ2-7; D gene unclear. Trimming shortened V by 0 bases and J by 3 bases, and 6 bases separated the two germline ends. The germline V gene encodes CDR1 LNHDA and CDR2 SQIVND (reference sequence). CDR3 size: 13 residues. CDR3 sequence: CASSIDYGYEQYF. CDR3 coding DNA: TGTGCCAGTAGTATAGATTACGGCTACGAGCAGTACTTC.

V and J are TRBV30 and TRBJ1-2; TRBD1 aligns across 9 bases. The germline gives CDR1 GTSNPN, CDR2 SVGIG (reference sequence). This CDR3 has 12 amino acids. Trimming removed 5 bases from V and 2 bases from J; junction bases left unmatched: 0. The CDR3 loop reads CAWGTGNYGYTF. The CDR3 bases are TGTGCCTGGGGGACAGGGAACTATGGCTACACCTTC.

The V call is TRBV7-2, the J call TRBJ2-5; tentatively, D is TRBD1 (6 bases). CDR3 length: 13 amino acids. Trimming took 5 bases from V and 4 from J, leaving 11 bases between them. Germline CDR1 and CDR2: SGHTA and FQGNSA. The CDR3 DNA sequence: TGTGCCAGCAGCGTAACAGGGCCAGAGACCCAGTACTTC. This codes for CASSVTGPETQYF.

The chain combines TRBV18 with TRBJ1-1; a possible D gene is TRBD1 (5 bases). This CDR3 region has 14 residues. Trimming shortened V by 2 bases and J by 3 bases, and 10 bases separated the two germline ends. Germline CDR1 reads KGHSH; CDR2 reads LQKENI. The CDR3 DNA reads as TGTGCCAGCTCACCAAAGGGGTATGACACTGAAGCTTTCTTT. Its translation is CASSPKGYDTEAFF.

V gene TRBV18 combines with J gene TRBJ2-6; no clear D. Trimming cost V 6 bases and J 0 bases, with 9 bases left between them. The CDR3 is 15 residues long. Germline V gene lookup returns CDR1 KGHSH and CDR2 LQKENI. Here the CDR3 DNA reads TGTGCCAGCTCTACCGACTTCTCTGGGGCCAACGTCCTGACTTTC. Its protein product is CASSTDFSGANVLTF.

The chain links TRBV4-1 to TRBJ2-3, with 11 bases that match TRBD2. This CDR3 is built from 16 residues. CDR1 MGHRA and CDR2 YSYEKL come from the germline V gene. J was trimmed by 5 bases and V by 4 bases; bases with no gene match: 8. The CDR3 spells CASSPMTSGARDTQYF. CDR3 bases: TGCGCCAGCAGCCCGATGACTAGCGGGGCTAGAGATACGCAGTATTTT.

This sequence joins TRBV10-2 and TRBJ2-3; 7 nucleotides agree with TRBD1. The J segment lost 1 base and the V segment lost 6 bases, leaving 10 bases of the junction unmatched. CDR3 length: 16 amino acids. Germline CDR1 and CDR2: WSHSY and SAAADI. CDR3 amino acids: CASSDRESGRTDTQYF. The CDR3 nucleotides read TGCGCCAGCAGCGACAGGGAATCAGGTCGCACAGATACGCAGTATTTT.

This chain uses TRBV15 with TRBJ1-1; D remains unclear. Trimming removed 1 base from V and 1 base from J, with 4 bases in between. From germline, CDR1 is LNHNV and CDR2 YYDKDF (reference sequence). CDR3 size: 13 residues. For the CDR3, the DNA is TGTGCCACCAGCAGAGGCGGGAACACTGAAGCTTTCTTT. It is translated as CATSRGGNTEAFF.

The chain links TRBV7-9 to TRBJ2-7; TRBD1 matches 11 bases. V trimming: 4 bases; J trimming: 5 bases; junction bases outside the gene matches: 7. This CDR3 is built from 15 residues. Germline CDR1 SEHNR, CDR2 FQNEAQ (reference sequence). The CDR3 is CASSSDGQGAHEQYF. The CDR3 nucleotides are TGTGCCAGCAGCTCTGACGGACAGGGGGCCCACGAGCAGTACTTC. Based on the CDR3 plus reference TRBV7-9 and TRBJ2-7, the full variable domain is DTGVSQNPRHKITKRGQNVTFRCDPISEHNRLYWYRQTLGQGPEFLTYFQNEAQLEKSRLLSDRFSAERPKGSFSTLEIQRTEQGDSAMYLCASSSDGQGAHEQYFGPGTRLTVT.

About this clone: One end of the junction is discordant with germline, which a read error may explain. This CDR3 is CAIRASFNEQFF. Here the CDR3 DNA reads TGTGCCATCAGGGCATCCTTCAATGAGCAGTTCTTC. The chain recombines TRBV10-3 with TRBJ2-1; D remains unclear. This CDR3 has 12 residues. CDR1 ENHRY and CDR2 SYGVKD come from the germline V gene.